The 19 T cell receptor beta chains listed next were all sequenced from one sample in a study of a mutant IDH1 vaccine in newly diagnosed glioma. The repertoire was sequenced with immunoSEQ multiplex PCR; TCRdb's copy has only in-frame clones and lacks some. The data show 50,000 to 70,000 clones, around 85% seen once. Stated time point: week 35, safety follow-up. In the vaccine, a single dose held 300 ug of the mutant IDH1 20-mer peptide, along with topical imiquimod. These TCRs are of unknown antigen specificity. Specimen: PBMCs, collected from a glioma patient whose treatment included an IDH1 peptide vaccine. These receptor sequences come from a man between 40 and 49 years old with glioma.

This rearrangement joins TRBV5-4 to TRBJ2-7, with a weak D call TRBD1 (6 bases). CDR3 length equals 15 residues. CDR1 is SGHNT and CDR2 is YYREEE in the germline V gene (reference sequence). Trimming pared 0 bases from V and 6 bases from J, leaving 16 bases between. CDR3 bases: TGTGCCAGCAGCTTGGGGGGGACATCCGCGGTCGAGCAGTACTTC. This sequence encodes CASSLGGTSAVEQYF. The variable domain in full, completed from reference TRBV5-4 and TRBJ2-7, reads ETGVTQSPTHLIKTRGQQVTLRCSSQSGHNTVSWYQQALGQGPQFIFQYYREEENGRGNFPPRFSGLQFPNYSSELNVNALELDDSALYLCASSLGGTSAVEQYFGPGTRLTVT.

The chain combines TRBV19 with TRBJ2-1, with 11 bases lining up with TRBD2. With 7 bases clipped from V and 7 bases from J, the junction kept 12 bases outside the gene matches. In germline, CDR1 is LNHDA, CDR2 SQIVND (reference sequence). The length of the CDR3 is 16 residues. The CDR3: CASTLGSGRAGNEQFF. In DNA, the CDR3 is TGTGCCAGTACTCTTGGTAGCGGGAGGGCTGGGAATGAGCAGTTCTTC.

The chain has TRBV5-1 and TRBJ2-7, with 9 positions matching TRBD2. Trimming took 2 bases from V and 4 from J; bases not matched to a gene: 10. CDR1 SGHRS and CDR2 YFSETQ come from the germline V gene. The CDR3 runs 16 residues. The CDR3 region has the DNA TGCGCCAGCAGCTTCGTAGGCGGGAGGGCCAGTTACGAGCAGTACTTC. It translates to CASSFVGGRASYEQYF.

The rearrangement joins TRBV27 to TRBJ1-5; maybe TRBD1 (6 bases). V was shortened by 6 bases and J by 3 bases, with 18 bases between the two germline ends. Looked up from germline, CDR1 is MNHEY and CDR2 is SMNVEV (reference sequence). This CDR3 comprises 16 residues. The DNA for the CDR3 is TGTGCCAGCAGCCACTCTCTCACAGGGCACAATCAGCCCCAGCATTTT. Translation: CASSHSLTGHNQPQHF.

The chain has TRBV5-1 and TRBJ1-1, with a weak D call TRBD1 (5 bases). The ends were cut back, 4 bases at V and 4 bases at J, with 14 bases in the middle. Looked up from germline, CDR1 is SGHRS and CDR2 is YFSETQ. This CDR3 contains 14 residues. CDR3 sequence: CASSLRQWGTEAFF. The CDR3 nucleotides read TGCGCCAGCAGCCTCCGACAGTGGGGCACTGAAGCTTTCTTT.

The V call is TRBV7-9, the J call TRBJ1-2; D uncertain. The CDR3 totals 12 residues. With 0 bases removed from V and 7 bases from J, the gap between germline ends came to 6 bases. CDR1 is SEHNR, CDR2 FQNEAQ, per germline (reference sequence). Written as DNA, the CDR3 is TGTGCCAGCAGCTTAGCTACGGCTGGCTACACCTTC. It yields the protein CASSLATAGYTF.

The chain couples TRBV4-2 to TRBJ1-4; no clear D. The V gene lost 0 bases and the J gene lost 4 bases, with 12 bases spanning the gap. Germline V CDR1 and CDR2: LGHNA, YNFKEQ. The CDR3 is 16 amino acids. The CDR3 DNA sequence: TGTGCCAGCAGCCAAGAACCTAATCCTCTTAATGAAAAACTGTTTTTT. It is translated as CASSQEPNPLNEKLFF.

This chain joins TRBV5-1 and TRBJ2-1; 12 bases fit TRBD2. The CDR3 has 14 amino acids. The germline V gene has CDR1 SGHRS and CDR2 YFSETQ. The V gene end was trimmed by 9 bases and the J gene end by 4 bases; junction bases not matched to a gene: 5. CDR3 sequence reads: CATMLAGGYNEQFF. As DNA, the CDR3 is TGCGCCACCATGCTAGCGGGAGGGTACAATGAGCAGTTCTTC.

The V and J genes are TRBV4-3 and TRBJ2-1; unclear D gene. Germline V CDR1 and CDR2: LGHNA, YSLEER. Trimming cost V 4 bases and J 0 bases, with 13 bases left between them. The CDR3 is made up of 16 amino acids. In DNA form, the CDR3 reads TGCGCCAGCAGCCGCCGGGCTGAGAGCTCCTACAATGAGCAGTTCTTC. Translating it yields CASSRRAESSYNEQFF.

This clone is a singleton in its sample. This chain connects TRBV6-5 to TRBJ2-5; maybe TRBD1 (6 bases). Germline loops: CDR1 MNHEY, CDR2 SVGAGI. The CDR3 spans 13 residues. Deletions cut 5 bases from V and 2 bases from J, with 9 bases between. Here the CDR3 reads CASSRTVQETQYF. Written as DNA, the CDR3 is TGTGCCAGCAGTCGGACAGTACAAGAGACCCAGTACTTC.

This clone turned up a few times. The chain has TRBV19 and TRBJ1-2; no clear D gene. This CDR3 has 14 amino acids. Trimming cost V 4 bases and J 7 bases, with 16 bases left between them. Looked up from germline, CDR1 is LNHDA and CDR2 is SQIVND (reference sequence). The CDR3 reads CASSTHGQSGGYTF. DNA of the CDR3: TGTGCCAGTAGTACCCACGGGCAGTCTGGTGGCTACACCTTC.

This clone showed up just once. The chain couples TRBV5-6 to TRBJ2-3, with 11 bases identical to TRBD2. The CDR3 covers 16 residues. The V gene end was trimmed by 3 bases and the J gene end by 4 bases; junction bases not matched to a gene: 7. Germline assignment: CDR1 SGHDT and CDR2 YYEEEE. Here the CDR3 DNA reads TGTGCCAGCAGCTCATTACTAGCGGGAGCATCAGATACGCAGTATTTT. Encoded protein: CASSSLLAGASDTQYF.

The CDR3 DNA is TGTGCCAGCAGCTTAGGATACCGCGACGAGCAGTACTTC. This translates into CASSLGYRDEQYF. V and J are TRBV7-2 and TRBJ2-7; no firm D call. The CDR3 covers 13 residues. Trimming shortened V by 1 base and J by 5 bases, and 9 bases separated the two germline ends. Germline-derived CDR1 and CDR2 are SGHTA and FQGNSA. Looking up the rest from reference TRBV7-2 and TRBJ2-7 gives the full variable domain: GAGVSQSPSNKVTEKGKDVELRCDPISGHTALYWYRQSLGQGLEFLIYFQGNSAPDKSGLPSDRFSAERTGGSVSTLTIQRTQQEDSAVYLCASSLGYRDEQYFGPGTRLTVT.

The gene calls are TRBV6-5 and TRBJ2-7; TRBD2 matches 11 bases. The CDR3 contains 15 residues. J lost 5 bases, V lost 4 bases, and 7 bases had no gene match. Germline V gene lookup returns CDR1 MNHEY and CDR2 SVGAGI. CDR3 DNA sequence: TGTGCCAGCAGTTTCAGACTAGCGGGAATCGACGAGCAGTACTTC. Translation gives CASSFRLAGIDEQYF.

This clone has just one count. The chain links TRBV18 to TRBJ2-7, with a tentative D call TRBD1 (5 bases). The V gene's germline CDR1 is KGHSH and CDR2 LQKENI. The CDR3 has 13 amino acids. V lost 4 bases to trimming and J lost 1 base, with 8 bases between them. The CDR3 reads CASSRSGSYEQYF. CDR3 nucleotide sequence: TGTGCCAGCTCACGGTCAGGGTCCTACGAGCAGTACTTC.

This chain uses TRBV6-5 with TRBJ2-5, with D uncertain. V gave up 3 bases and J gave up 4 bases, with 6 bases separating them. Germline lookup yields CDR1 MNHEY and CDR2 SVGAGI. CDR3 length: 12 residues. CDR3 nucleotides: TGTGCCAGCAGTTATCGTGGAGAGACCCAGTACTTC. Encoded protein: CASSYRGETQYF.

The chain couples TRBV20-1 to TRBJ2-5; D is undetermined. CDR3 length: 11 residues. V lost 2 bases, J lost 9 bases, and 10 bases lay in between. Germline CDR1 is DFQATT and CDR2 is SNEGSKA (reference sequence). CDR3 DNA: TGCAGTGCTAGAAGTGATGGGGCCCAGTACTTC. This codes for CSARSDGAQYF.

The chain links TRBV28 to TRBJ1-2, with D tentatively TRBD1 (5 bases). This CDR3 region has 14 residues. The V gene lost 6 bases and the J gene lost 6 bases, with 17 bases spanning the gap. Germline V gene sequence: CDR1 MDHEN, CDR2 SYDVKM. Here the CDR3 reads CASRLPGGSHGYTF. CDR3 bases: TGTGCCAGCAGACTACCGGGGGGGAGCCATGGCTACACCTTC.

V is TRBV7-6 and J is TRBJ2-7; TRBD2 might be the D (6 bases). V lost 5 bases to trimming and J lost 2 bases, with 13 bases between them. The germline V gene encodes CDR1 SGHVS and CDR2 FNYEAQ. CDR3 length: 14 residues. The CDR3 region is CASSNLASTYEQYF. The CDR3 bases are TGTGCCAGCAGCAATCTAGCGTCAACCTACGAGCAGTACTTC.